Presented here are 2 T cell receptor beta chains from one specimen sequenced in a study of Graves' ophthalmopathy and Graves' hyperthyroidism. The study amplified TCR beta CDR3 regions using RNA transcripts. Scientists carried out first-round RT-PCR using HTBI primers and then a second-round multiplex PCR. TCRdb re-called the multiplex PCR reads with MiXCR, one entry per CDR3 protein. The repertoire holds about 660,000 distinct CDR3 sequences, more than 40% seen once, with 3% to 3.5% in the top ten. Sequencing input: peripheral blood. The receptor source for this set is an adult man with Graves' ophthalmopathy.

This clonotype appeared many times. This chain joins TRBV25-1 and TRBJ2-2; TRBD2 matches at 7 bases. The CDR3 loop spans 15 amino acids. Losses at the gene ends were 3 bases for V and 6 bases for J; bases not matched to a gene: 7. Per germline, CDR1 MGHDK and CDR2 SYGVNS. CDR3 bases: TGTGCCAGCAGTGATCGGGGGGTAGGGTCCGGGGAGCTGTTTTTT. This gives the protein CASSDRGVGSGELFF.

The genes are TRBV30 and TRBJ2-5, with 8 bases matching TRBD2. CDR3 length equals 14 residues. Germline V gives CDR1 GTSNPN, CDR2 SVGIG (reference sequence). V was pared by 3 bases and J by 5 bases, with 8 bases of the junction left unmatched. CDR3 in amino acids: CAWSTGRALETQYF. The CDR3 region has the DNA TGTGCCTGGAGCACCGGGAGGGCCTTGGAGACCCAGTACTTC. Full variable domain (missing parts from reference TRBV30 and TRBJ2-5): SQTIHQWPATLVQPVGSPLSLECTVEGTSNPNLYWYRQAAGRGLQLLFYSVGIGQISSEVPQNLSASRPQDRQFILSSKKLLLSDSGFYLCAWSTGRALETQYFGPGTRLLVL.